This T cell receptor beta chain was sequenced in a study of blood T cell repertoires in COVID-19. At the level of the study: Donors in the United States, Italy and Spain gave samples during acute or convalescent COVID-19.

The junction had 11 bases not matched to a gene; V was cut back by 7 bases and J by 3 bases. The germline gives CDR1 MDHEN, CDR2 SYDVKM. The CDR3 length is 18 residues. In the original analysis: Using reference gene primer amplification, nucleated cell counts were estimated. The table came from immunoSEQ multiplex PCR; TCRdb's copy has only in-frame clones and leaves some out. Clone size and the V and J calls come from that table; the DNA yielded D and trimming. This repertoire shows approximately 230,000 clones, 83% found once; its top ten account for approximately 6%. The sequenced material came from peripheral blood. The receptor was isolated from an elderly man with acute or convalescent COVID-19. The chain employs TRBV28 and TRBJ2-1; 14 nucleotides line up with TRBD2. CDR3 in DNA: TGTGCCAGCACGGGGCAGACTAGCGGGAGGGCCGGCTACAATGAGCAGTTCTTC. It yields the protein CASTGQTSGRAGYNEQFF.